This TCR beta chain was sequenced during a study of OX40 agonist ivuxolimab in advanced cancers. Study-level background: Dosing consisted of intravenous ivuxolimab at 0.01 to 10 mg/kg every 2 weeks. Patients with prior anti-PD-1, anti-PD-L1 or anti-CTLA-4 therapy were eligible; about 41% had some. Study observations and caveats: Clones of CD4+ and CD8+ blood T cells grew by week 6 at doses of 0.1 to 3.0 mg/kg.

Here immunoSEQ multiplex PCR was the method, and the copy in TCRdb shows in-frame clones only, minus some. The sample has about 42,000 clones; about 86% are singletons. Turning to this clone: The antigen is not known.

Germline-derived CDR1 and CDR2 are LGHNA and YSLEER. This CDR3 region has 16 residues. Individuals having autoimmune disease history or systemic immunosuppression were not enrolled. The source material was CD4+ or CD8+ T cells sorted from blood, sampled in a trial of the OX40 agonist ivuxolimab. The receptor comes from an adult with an advanced solid tumor such as melanoma, head and neck, liver or kidney cancer. This chain links TRBV4-3 with TRBJ2-5; the D gene could be TRBD1 or TRBD2 (5 bases each). The DNA end is more similar to TRBJ2-7, so the J call may be wrong. CDR3 sequence: CASSQDPGPSGYEQYF. The CDR3 DNA reads TGCGCCAGCAGCCAAGACCCGGGACCCAGTGGCTACGAGCAGTACTTC.